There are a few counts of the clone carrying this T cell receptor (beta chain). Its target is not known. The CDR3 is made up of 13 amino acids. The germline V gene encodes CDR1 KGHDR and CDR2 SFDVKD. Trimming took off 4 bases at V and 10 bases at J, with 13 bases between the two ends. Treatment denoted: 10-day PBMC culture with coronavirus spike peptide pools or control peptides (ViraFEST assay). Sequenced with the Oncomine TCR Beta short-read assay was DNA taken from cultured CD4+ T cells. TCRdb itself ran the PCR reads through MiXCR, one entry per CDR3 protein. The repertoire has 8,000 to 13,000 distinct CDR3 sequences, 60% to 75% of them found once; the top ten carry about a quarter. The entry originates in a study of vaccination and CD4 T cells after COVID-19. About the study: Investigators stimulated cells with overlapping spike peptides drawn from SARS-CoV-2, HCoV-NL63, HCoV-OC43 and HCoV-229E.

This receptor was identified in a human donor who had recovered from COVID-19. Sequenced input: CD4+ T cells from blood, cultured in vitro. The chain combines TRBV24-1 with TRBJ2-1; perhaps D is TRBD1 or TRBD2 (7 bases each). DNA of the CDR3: TGTGCCACCAGTGAATCAGGGGGGGAAGAGCAGTTCTTC. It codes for CATSESGGEEQFF.